These 15 T cell receptor beta chains share one sample of origin, sequenced in a study of blood T cell repertoires in COVID-19. Method: immunoSEQ multiplex PCR; TCRdb's copy keeps in-frame clones and lacks some. The sample holds 350,000 to 450,000 clones, 86% seen once. Material: peripheral blood. These receptors came from a woman aged 55-69 years with COVID-19, enrolled during active disease.

Note on this clone: Other DNA sequences in this sample translate to the same CDR3. The gene calls are TRBV27 and TRBJ2-7; the match to TRBD1 covers 8 bases. Trimming at V came to 5 bases and at J to 3 bases, leaving 3 bases not matched to a gene. This CDR3 comprises 13 residues. Germline CDR1 and CDR2: MNHEY and SMNVEV (reference sequence). The CDR3 coding sequence is TGTGCCAGCAGTCTCGGGACAGGCTACGAGCAGTACTTC. This codes for CASSLGTGYEQYF.

This rearrangement joins TRBV7-9 to TRBJ1-2; 10 nucleotides align to TRBD1. V dropped 5 bases and J dropped 5; count of bases not matched to a gene: 5. This CDR3 contains 14 residues. CDR1 is SEHNR and CDR2 is FQNEAQ in the germline V gene (reference sequence). The CDR3 region is CASSPGQGPYGYTF. The DNA for the CDR3 is TGTGCCAGCAGCCCGGGACAGGGGCCTTATGGCTACACCTTC.

The chain has TRBV27 and TRBJ2-6; D might be TRBD1 (5 bases). The CDR3 length is 15 residues. Per germline, CDR1 MNHEY and CDR2 SMNVEV (reference sequence). V was pared by 8 bases and J by 3 bases, with 14 bases between. This CDR3 reads CASGQDRFGANVLTF. In nucleotides, the CDR3 is TGTGCCAGCGGTCAAGACAGATTTGGGGCCAACGTCCTGACTTTC.

The J gene is TRBJ2-2, the V gene TRBV7-2, with 8 nucleotides matching TRBD2. Germline CDR1 and CDR2: SGHTA and FQGNSA. The CDR3 is 15 amino acids. The trim removed 7 bases at V and 3 bases at J, leaving 7 bases unmatched. CDR3 region: CASTLLGGDTGELFF. The CDR3 DNA reads TGTGCCAGCACCTTGCTCGGGGGGGACACCGGGGAGCTGTTTTTT.

This chain connects TRBV18 to TRBJ2-5; possible D gene TRBD1, 5 bases. The CDR3 is made up of 15 amino acids. V shed 3 bases and J shed 2 bases, with 13 bases lying between them. CDR1 is KGHSH and CDR2 is LQKENI in the germline V gene. The CDR3 bases are TGTGCCAGCTCACCCTTTGGACAACAACAAGAGACCCAGTACTTC. This translates into CASSPFGQQQETQYF. The variable domain in full, with the rest retrieved from reference TRBV18 and TRBJ2-5, is NAGVMQNPRHLVRRRGQEARLRCSPMKGHSHVYWYRQLPEEGLKFMVYLQKENIIDESGMPKERFSAEFPKEGPSILRIQQVVRGDSAAYFCASSPFGQQQETQYFGPGTRLLVL.

The chain employs TRBV7-3 and TRBJ1-1; D not resolved. This CDR3 spans 14 amino acids. The germline CDR1 and CDR2 sequences are SGHTA and FQGTGA. Trimming cost V 1 base and J 4 bases, with 10 bases left between them. The CDR3 DNA reads as TGTGCCAGCAGCTTAAGAGCCCGGGGCACTGAAGCTTTCTTT. Protein: CASSLRARGTEAFF.

This chain joins TRBV29-1 and TRBJ1-2; 8 bases match TRBD1. The CDR3 is made up of 13 amino acids. In germline, CDR1 is SQVTM, CDR2 ANQGSEA. V was pared by 0 bases and J by 6 bases, with 3 bases of the junction left unmatched. CDR3 protein: CSVEDRGQNGYTF. The CDR3 DNA sequence: TGCAGCGTTGAAGACAGGGGGCAGAATGGCTACACCTTC.

The V gene is TRBV6-5, the J gene TRBJ1-1; D not resolved. The CDR3 has 13 amino acids. Germline-derived CDR1 and CDR2 are MNHEY and SVGAGI. V lost 2 bases, J lost 1 base, and 5 bases lay in between. The CDR3 coding sequence is TGTGCCAGCAGTTACGGGCAGAACACTGAAGCTTTCTTT. It codes for CASSYGQNTEAFF.

This sequence joins TRBV6-2 or TRBV6-3 and TRBJ2-1; 8 bases are a match to TRBD2. This CDR3 has 15 amino acids. Per the germline V gene, CDR1 is MNHEY and CDR2 is SVGEGT. V gave up 1 base and J gave up 9 bases; unmatched junction bases: 8. CDR3 bases: TGTGCCAGCAGTTACTACGGGGGGGCCTCGGTTGAGCAGTTCTTC. It codes for CASSYYGGASVEQFF.

This chain links TRBV7-2 with TRBJ1-1, with TRBD1 matching 7 bases. The length of the CDR3 is 14 residues. V trimming: 5 bases; J trimming: 6 bases; junction bases outside the gene matches: 9. Germline V gives CDR1 SGHTA, CDR2 FQGNSA. CDR3 in amino acids: CASSLYWDSAEAFF. CDR3 DNA: TGTGCCAGCAGCCTCTACTGGGACAGCGCTGAAGCTTTCTTT.

The V call is TRBV10-3, the J call TRBJ2-7, with TRBD2 matching 15 bases. Germline V gives CDR1 ENHRY, CDR2 SYGVKD. The V gene end was trimmed by 3 bases and the J gene end by 1 base; junction bases not matched to a gene: 4. The CDR3 sequence is 17 residues long. The CDR3: CAISDGTSGGTSYEQYF. The CDR3, as DNA: TGTGCCATCAGTGACGGGACTAGCGGGGGGACGTCCTACGAGCAGTACTTC.

J is TRBJ2-1 and V is TRBV2; 7 bases agree with TRBD1. The CDR3 is 14 amino acids. The germline gives CDR1 SNHLY, CDR2 FYNNEI. The J segment lost 0 bases and the V segment lost 6 bases, leaving 2 bases of the junction unmatched. The CDR3 DNA sequence: TGTGCCAGCAGCGGGGACAGCTCCTACAATGAGCAGTTCTTC. Translating it yields CASSGDSSYNEQFF.

In this sample, this clone turned up a few times. The chain links TRBV5-1 to TRBJ1-3, with D perhaps matching TRBD1 (5 bases). V lost 0 bases, J lost 0 bases, and 10 bases lay in between. Germline V lookup: CDR1 SGHRS, CDR2 YFSETQ. This CDR3 comprises 16 residues. The CDR3 sequence: CASSLDGASSGNTIYF. The CDR3 DNA follows: TGCGCCAGCAGCTTGGATGGGGCATCCTCTGGAAACACCATATATTTT.

This chain connects TRBV6-5 to TRBJ2-5; 8 bases are a match to TRBD1. V shed 7 bases, J shed 5 bases, and the junction held 12 bases outside the gene matches. The germline V gene has CDR1 MNHEY and CDR2 SVGAGI. The length of the CDR3 is 15 residues. For the CDR3, the DNA is TGTGCCAGCACCCCCTGGACAGGGAGTTTGGAGACCCAGTACTTC. Encoded protein: CASTPWTGSLETQYF.

V gene TRBV27 combines with J gene TRBJ1-2, with 7 bases aligning to TRBD1. V lost 8 bases to trimming and J lost 7 bases; unmatched junction nucleotides: 13. Germline CDR1 reads MNHEY; CDR2 reads SMNVEV (reference sequence). The CDR3 is made up of 14 amino acids. The CDR3 region is CASSSRQGRSGYTF. CDR3 nucleotides: TGTGCCAGCTCTTCTAGACAGGGCCGGAGTGGCTACACCTTC.